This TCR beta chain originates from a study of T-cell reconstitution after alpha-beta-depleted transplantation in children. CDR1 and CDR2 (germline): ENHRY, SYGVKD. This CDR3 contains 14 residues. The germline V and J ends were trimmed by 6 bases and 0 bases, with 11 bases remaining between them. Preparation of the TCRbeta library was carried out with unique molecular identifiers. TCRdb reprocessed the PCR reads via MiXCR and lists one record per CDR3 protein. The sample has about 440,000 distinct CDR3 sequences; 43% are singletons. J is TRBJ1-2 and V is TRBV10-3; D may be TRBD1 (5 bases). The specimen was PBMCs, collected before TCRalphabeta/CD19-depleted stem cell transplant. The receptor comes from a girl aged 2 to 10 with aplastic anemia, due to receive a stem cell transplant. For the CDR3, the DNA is TGTGCCATCAGCGGGACCGACGCTAACTATGGCTACACCTTC. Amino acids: CAISGTDANYGYTF.